This TCR beta chain originates from a study of T cells in Graves' hyperthyroidism and ophthalmopathy. Turning to the study itself: Before treatment of any kind, peripheral blood was taken at initial diagnosis.

To note about this clonotype: Its target is not known.

The V end lost 3 bases, the J end lost 9 bases, and 11 bases lay between the germline ends. The CDR3 is 11 residues long. Germline V CDR1 and CDR2: SQVTM, ANQGSEA. Amplified TCR beta CDR3 regions derived from RNA transcripts. The HTBI primer set served for first-round RT-PCR of the TCR CDR3. TCRdb re-called the multiplex PCR reads with MiXCR, one entry per CDR3 protein. Among roughly 750,000 distinct CDR3 sequences listed, 16% were seen once. Notes on the study in general: A model built on 13 V-J features separated ophthalmopathy from stable hyperthyroidism.

Newly diagnosed hyperthyroidism, duration under 2 months, in patients aged 18 to 65. The genes are TRBV29-1 and TRBJ2-5, with D hard to call. Material for sequencing was blood. The TCR sequence derives from a man aged 18 to 29 with Graves' hyperthyroidism. CDR3 protein: CSVDTLGSQYF. CDR3 nucleotides: TGCAGCGTTGACACCCTAGGGTCCCAGTACTTC.